The clone carrying this TCR beta chain occurred once. As yet, its antigen is unknown. These data come from a study of regulatory dendritic cells for organ transplantation. Broader study findings: Memory CD8+ clonal expansion seemed more limited with regulatory than mature dendritic cells.

Data came from immunoSEQ multiplex PCR; TCRdb stores just in-frame clones and leaves some out. The table has roughly 35,000 clones, roughly nine tenths seen once. V lost 3 bases, J lost 7 bases, and 7 bases stayed unmatched. The CDR3 covers 15 residues. Germline-derived CDR1 and CDR2 are KGHSH and LQKENI. The specimen sequenced was naive CD4+ T cells from blood. The subset: CD45RA+ naive T cells. This chain connects TRBV18 to TRBJ2-1; 9 bases match TRBD2. This clonotype was obtained from a human donor in good health. The CDR3 nucleotides are TGTGCCAGCTCACCTAGCGGGAGTCGTATAAATGAGCAGTTCTTC. This translates into CASSPSGSRINEQFF.